The rows below give T cell receptor beta chains drawn from one sample of a study of T cell responses to AZD1222 COVID-19 vaccine. Measured with immunoSEQ multiplex PCR; TCRdb has only the in-frame clones, and not every one. The sample has 95,000 to 150,000 clones, about 90% seen once. The sequencing used peripheral blood, collected on day 0 of MenACWY control vaccination. The receptors stem from an adult in good health. The CDR3 runs from the conserved cysteine through the conserved F or W. A D gene is named only where the DNA matches it firmly. A row's size may be missing; if present it is once, few, many or a size class.

TGTGCCAGCAGTTTAGGAGGGACACGTAAGGGCGCTTTCTTT,CASSLGGTRKGAFF,TRBJ1-1,TRBV28,-,-
TGTGCCAGCAGCAGGGACAGGGGAGACGAGCAGTTCTTC,CASSRDRGDEQFF,TRBJ2-1,TRBV12-3/TRBV12-4,TRBD1,-
TGTGCCAGCAGCCTGTCTACCCCCAATCAGCCCCAGCATTTT,CASSLSTPNQPQHF,TRBJ1-5,TRBV3-1/TRBV3-2,-,-
TGTGCCAGCAGCTTAAGCGACAAGCACCTTGAAGCTTTCTTT,CASSLSDKHLEAFF,TRBJ1-1,TRBV5-8,-,-
TGTGCCAGCAGCTTGGTCGGGGCTGGTCAGGAGCAGTTCTTC,CASSLVGAGQEQFF,TRBJ2-1,TRBV5-6,-,once
TGTGCCAGCAGCTTAGCCGGGACAGTCAATGAGCAGTTCTTC,CASSLAGTVNEQFF,TRBJ2-1,TRBV7-3,TRBD1,-
TGCGCCAGCAGCCAAGCTTCACCGAACACTGAAGCTTTCTTT,CASSQASPNTEAFF,TRBJ1-1,TRBV5-1,-,-
TGCGCCAGCAGCTCAAACGGTGGACTAGCGGGAGGAGAGACCCAGTACTTC,CASSSNGGLAGGETQYF,TRBJ2-5,TRBV5-1,TRBD2,-
TGTGCCAGCAGTTTGTCACTAGCGGGGACCACCGGGGAGCTGTTTTTT,CASSLSLAGTTGELFF,TRBJ2-2,TRBV27,TRBD2,-
TGTGCCAGCAGTGAAGTTTCTACCCCCCTAGGGGCCACCGGGGAGCTGTTTTTT,CASSEVSTPLGATGELFF,TRBJ2-2,TRBV6-1,-,-
TGTGCCAGCAGAGCCGGGACTACCTCTGTAGATACGCAGTATTTT,CASRAGTTSVDTQYF,TRBJ2-3,TRBV6-6,TRBD2,few
TGTGCCAGCAGCCAATCAAACGTCGCGGAAGCTTTCTTT,CASSQSNVAEAFF,TRBJ1-1,TRBV4-2,-,-
TGTGCCAGCTCACCACCGACAGTCCCCCACGGGGAGCTGTTTTTT,CASSPPTVPHGELFF,TRBJ2-2,TRBV18,-,few
TGCGCCAGCAGCTTGGCAGGGGGCGCGGAGACCCAGTACTTC,CASSLAGGAETQYF,TRBJ2-5,TRBV5-1,TRBD1,-
TGTGCCAGCAGCGTATCTCCAGGGACTAGCGGGATCACTCCGGGAGATACGCAGTATTTT,CASSVSPGTSGITPGDTQYF,TRBJ2-3,TRBV9,TRBD2,-
TGTGCCAGCAGTTTATTTAGTCGGAATCAGCCCCAGCATTTT,CASSLFSRNQPQHF,TRBJ1-5,TRBV28,-,few
TGTGCCAGCAGCGCCACCGGGACAGATATTAACTATGGCTACACCTTC,CASSATGTDINYGYTF,TRBJ1-2,TRBV14,TRBD1,-
TGTGCCAGCAGTTTATCGGGAAACAATGAGCAGTTCTTC,CASSLSGNNEQFF,TRBJ2-1,TRBV27,-,-
TGTGCCAGCAGCCCCACAGGGGGCACTGAAGCTTTCTTT,CASSPTGGTEAFF,TRBJ1-1,TRBV6-6,TRBD1,-
TGTGCCACCAGCAGAGAAGAACGCTCCTACAATGAGCAGTTCTTC,CATSREERSYNEQFF,TRBJ2-1,TRBV15,-,-
TGCGCCAGCAGCCCCCGGGACACCGGGGAGCTGTTTTTT,CASSPRDTGELFF,TRBJ2-2,TRBV5-1,-,once
TGTGCCAGTAGTATTTACCAGGGCTCTGGAAACACCATATATTTT,CASSIYQGSGNTIYF,TRBJ1-3,TRBV19,-,-
TGTGCCAGCAGCCTGACCGGCGAAAAACTGTTTTTT,CASSLTGEKLFF,TRBJ1-4,TRBV6-5,-,few
TGTGCCAGCAGCCCACGACAGGGACTTTTGCATTTT,CASSPRQGLLHF,TRBJ1-3,TRBV7-8,TRBD1,few
TGTGCCAGCAGTGTTTTTTTCAGTTCTAACTATGGCTACACCTTC,CASSVFFSSNYGYTF,TRBJ1-2,TRBV2,-,-
TGTGCCAGCAGTATCCTAGCGGGAGTAGCCTACAATGAGCAGTTCTTC,CASSILAGVAYNEQFF,TRBJ2-1,TRBV28,TRBD2,-
TGCGCCAGCAGCCAGAGACGTACTAGCGGAAGCTCCTACAATGAGCAGTTCTTC,CASSQRRTSGSSYNEQFF,TRBJ2-1,TRBV4-1,TRBD2,-
TGTGCCAGCAGTTACTCGATTCCCATGAACACTGAAGCTTTCTTT,CASSYSIPMNTEAFF,TRBJ1-1,TRBV6-5,-,-
TGTGCCAGCAGCACCGACAGCATGAACACTGAAGCTTTCTTT,CASSTDSMNTEAFF,TRBJ1-1,TRBV7-3,-,-